This T cell receptor (beta chain) was captured by sequencing in a study of blood T cell repertoires in COVID-19. Background on the study: The United States, Italy and Spain supplied acute and convalescent COVID-19 samples.

Assay used: immunoSEQ multiplex PCR; TCRdb lists only in-frame clones, some missing. The sample holds 70,000 to 95,000 clones, more than 80% seen once. The CDR3 is 14 residues long. The V gene's germline CDR1 is GTSNPN and CDR2 SVGIG (reference sequence). V was trimmed by 2 bases and J by 2 bases, leaving 10 bases between them. The sequenced material came from peripheral blood. The clonotype was recovered from a man between 50 and 59 years old with COVID-19, enrolled during active disease. The J gene is TRBJ1-5, the V gene TRBV30; tentative D call: TRBD1 (5 bases). CDR3 sequence reads: CAWSPGGGNQPQHF. The DNA for the CDR3 is TGTGCCTGGAGTCCGGGGGGGGGCAATCAGCCCCAGCATTTT.